The text below deals with one T cell receptor beta chain. CDR3 size: 15 residues. Trimming took 5 bases from V and 2 from J, leaving 13 bases between them. Germline CDR1 is MDHEN and CDR2 is SYDVKM. This sample was taken from a study of blood T cell repertoires in COVID-19. Study information: Sample material is recorded as cDNA or gDNA derived from T cells, B-cell-depleted T cells, or PBMCs.

Sequenced by immunoSEQ multiplex PCR; TCRdb stores in-frame clones only, minus some. Of about 190,000 clones in the sample, roughly 79% are singletons; the top ten hold approximately 15%. The sample taken for sequencing was peripheral blood. This sequence was found in a man aged 60 to 69 with active or convalescent COVID-19. This sequence joins TRBV28 and TRBJ2-4; a possible D gene is TRBD1 (7 bases). Here the CDR3 DNA reads TGTGCCAGCAGTCCCCCAGGGGGGTCCAAAAACATTCAGTACTTC. As protein: CASSPPGGSKNIQYF.